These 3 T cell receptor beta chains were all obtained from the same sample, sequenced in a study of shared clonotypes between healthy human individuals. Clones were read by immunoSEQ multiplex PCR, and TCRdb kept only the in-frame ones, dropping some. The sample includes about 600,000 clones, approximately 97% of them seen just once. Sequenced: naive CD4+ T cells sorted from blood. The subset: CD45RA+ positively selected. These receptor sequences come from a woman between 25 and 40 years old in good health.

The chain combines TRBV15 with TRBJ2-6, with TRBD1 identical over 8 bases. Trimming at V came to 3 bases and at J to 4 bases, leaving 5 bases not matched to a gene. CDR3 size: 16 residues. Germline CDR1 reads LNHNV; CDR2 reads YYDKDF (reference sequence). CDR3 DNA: TGTGCCACCAGCAGTCGACAGGGGAGAGGGGCCAACGTCCTGACTTTC. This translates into CATSSRQGRGANVLTF.

The CDR3 loop reads CASSPQGGGEKLFF. In DNA, the CDR3 is TGCGCCAGCAGCCCCCAGGGAGGCGGTGAAAAACTGTTTTTT. The gene calls are TRBV4-1 and TRBJ1-4, with a tentative D call TRBD1 (5 bases). Trimming removed 4 bases at V and 7 bases at J, with 13 bases between. The germline V gene has CDR1 MGHRA and CDR2 YSYEKL. The CDR3 contains 14 residues.

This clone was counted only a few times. The CDR3 coding sequence is TGTGCCAGCAGCCCTAGCGGCACAACCTACGAGCAGTACTTC. As protein: CASSPSGTTYEQYF. This sequence joins TRBV5-5 and TRBJ2-7; 7 bases line up with TRBD2. V dropped 4 bases and J dropped 2; count of bases not matched to a gene: 6. Germline CDR1 and CDR2: SGHKS and YYEKEE (reference sequence). This CDR3 region has 14 residues.